This entry features one T cell receptor (beta chain) sequence. No cognate antigen has been identified for it. Compared with germline, one end of the junction differs, possibly owing to a read error. This sample is drawn from a study of blood T cell repertoires in COVID-19 (dated by TCRdb to 2018 to 2021). At the level of the whole study: The collaborator samples originated in the United States, Italy and Spain and spanned the acute and convalescent phases of COVID-19. The prospective study material was composed of cDNA or gDNA derived from T cells, B-cell-depleted T cells, or PBMCs. Subjects who had been exposed to COVID-19, were actively infected with it, or had recovered from it provided the deeply sampled blood TCRbeta repertoires that made up the dataset. The repertoires were released in a freely available public database intended as a resource for research on the immune response to SARS-CoV-2. The samples were drawn from two sources: the first 160 participants of the ongoing ImmuneRACE study, and approximately 1,300 subjects contributed by 6 global collaborators. Nearly every sample came with metadata listing a de-identified subject ID, COVID-19 status, age in years and sex. Where HLA class I and class II types were available, the types were taken from metadata supplied by the sample provider, not from assay-based typing.

In Seattle, one collaborating source enrolled patients while the infection was active and tracked those patients longitudinally over the course of disease. The collaborating institutions used their own protocols to collect whole blood in K2EDTA tubes. Collaborator samples were shipped for TCRbeta analysis as frozen whole blood, isolated PBMCs, or DNA extracted from either sample type. What the work shows at the level of the full study, not this receptor alone: The amount of clinical and demographic metadata varied by source and participant and was provided uncurated.

The immunoSEQ Assay, a bias-controlled multiplex PCR, was used to amplify TCRbeta CDR3 regions from genomic DNA. Regarding the original processing steps: Within the assay, amplification of reference gene primers was used to estimate how many nucleated cells each sample contained. Sequence reads were collapsed and filtered to measure the absolute abundance of every unique TCRbeta CDR3 rearrangement. Productive Simpson clonality was computed per sample as the square root of Simpson's diversity index over productive rearrangements. The table was pulled from immuneACCESS by TCRdb, which kept in-frame rearrangements only. Such tables lose some clones; where checked, under half of the loss comes from unresolved V genes, and the rest has no known cause. That table supplies the V and J calls and clone size; D and trimming were determined from the DNA. The sample yields approximately 290,000 clones; roughly 80% were counted once. Of the sample, 15% to 18% is held by the ten largest clones.

The CDR3 runs 12 amino acids, cysteine and phenylalanine included. Only CDR3 DNA remains: 36 bases, in frame from the first base. In this chain, TRBV12-3 or TRBV12-4 is recombined with TRBJ2-4; 5 matching bases give a weak D call of TRBD1. The sample comprised peripheral blood. The sequence was collected from a person between 70 and 80 years old with COVID-19, enrolled during active disease. For the CDR3, the sequence is CASSTTAGLSDF. The nucleotides are TGTGCCAGCAGCACCACCGCAGGGTTAAGCGACTTC.